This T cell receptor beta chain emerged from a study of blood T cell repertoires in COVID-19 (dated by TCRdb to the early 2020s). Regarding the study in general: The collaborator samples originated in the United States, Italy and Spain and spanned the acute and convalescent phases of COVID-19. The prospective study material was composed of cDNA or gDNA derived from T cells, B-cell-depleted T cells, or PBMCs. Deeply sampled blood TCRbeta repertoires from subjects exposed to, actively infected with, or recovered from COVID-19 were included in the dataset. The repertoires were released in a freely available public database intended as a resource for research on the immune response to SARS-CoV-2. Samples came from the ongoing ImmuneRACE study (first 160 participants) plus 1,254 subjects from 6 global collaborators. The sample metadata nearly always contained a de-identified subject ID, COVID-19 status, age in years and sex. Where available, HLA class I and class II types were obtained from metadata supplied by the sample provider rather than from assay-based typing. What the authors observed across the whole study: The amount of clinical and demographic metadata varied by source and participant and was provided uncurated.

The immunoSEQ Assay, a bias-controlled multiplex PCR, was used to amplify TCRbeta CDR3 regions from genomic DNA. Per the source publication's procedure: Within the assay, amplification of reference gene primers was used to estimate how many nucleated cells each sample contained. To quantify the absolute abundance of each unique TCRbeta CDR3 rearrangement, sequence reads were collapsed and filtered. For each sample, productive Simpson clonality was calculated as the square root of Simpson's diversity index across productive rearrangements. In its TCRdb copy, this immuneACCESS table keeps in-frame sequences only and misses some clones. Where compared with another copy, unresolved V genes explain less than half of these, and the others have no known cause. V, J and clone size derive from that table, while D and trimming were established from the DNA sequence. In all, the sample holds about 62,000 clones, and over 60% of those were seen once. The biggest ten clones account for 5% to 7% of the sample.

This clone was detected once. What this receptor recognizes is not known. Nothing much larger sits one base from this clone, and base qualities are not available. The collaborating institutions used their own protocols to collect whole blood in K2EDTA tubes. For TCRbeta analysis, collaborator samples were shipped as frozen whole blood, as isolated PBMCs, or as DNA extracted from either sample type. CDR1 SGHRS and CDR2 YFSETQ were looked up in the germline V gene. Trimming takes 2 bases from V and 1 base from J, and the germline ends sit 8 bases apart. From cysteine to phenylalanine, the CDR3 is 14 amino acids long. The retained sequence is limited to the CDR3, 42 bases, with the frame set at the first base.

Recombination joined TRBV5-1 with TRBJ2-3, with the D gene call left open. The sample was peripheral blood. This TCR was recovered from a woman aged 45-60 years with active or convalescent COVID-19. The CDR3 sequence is CASSFVGGTDTQYF. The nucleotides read TGCGCCAGCAGCTTCGTAGGAGGCACAGATACGCAGTATTTT.